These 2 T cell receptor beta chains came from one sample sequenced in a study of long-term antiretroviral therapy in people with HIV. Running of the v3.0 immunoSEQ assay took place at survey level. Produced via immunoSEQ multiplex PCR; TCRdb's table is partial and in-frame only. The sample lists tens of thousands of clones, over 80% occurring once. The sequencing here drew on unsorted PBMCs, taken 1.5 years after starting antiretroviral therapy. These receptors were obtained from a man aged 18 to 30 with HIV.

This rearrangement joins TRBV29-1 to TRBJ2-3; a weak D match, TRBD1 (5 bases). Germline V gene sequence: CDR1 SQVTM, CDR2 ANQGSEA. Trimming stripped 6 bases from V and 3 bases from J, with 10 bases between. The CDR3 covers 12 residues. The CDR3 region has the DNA TGCAGCGTGGGGCAAGGAACAGATACGCAGTATTTT. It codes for CSVGQGTDTQYF.

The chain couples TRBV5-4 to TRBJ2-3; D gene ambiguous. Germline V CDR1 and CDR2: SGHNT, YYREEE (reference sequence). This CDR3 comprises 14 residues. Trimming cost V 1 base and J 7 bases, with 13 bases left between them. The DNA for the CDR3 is TGTGCCAGCAGCTTGCGCTTCCCCGGATATACGCAGTATTTT. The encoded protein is CASSLRFPGYTQYF.